The next 16 T cell receptor beta chains were all read from a single sample in a study of T cells in localized non-small cell lung cancer (dated by TCRdb to 2020 to 2022). Library preparation employed the immunoSEQ multiplex PCR assay. Held by TCRdb, this immuneACCESS table contains in-frame sequences only and omits some clones. Under half of the omission traces to an unresolved V gene where checked; the cause of the rest is unknown. A total of roughly 1,900 clones appear in this sample, 20% to 25% of them only once. The ten largest clones capture about 13% of the sample. Specimen: normal lung tissue next to the tumor, collected before any cancer treatment. These receptors all come from a woman aged 35 to 75 with stage II squamous cell lung carcinoma.

The chain couples TRBV6-8 to TRBJ1-2, with D perhaps matching TRBD1 (6 bases). This CDR3 is built from 13 residues. V shed 2 bases and J shed 5 bases, with 9 bases lying between them. The germline CDR1 and CDR2 sequences are MNHGY and SAAAGT. As DNA, the CDR3 is TGTGCCAGCAGTTACGGCAGGGGTTATGGCTACACCTTC. It translates to CASSYGRGYGYTF.

The V gene is TRBV11-3, the J gene TRBJ1-4, with D perhaps TRBD1 (5 bases). The V gene's germline CDR1 is SGHNT and CDR2 YENEEA. The CDR3 is 15 residues long. The V end lost 5 bases, the J end lost 5 bases, and 15 bases lay between the germline ends. The CDR3 coding sequence is TGTGCCAGCAGCCCCGGGACGGGGCGGAATGAAAAACTGTTTTTT. It is translated as CASSPGTGRNEKLFF.

The chain joins TRBV28 to TRBJ2-7, with TRBD2 as a possible D gene (5 bases). Germline CDR1 reads MDHEN; CDR2 reads SYDVKM. V shed 5 bases and J shed 4 bases, with 9 bases lying between them. This CDR3 is built from 12 residues. CDR3 sequence: CASSPSGYEQYF. For the CDR3, the DNA is TGTGCCAGCAGTCCCAGCGGTTACGAGCAGTACTTC.

The chain recombines TRBV5-1 with TRBJ2-2; 7 bases line up with TRBD2. J was trimmed by 0 bases and V by 0 bases; bases with no gene match: 5. CDR3 length: 17 residues. Germline CDR1 SGHRS, CDR2 YFSETQ. CDR3 nucleotides: TGCGCCAGCAGCTTGGACCCTAGCGGAACGAACACCGGGGAGCTGTTTTTT. Translation: CASSLDPSGTNTGELFF.

By its share, this clone is medium-sized. The chain is built from TRBV6-8 and TRBJ2-1; D could derive from TRBD1 or TRBD2 (5 bases each). Germline loops: CDR1 MNHGY, CDR2 SAAAGT. The CDR3 consists of 19 residues. Trimming cost V 5 bases and J 3 bases, with 26 bases left between them. CDR3 nucleotide sequence: TGTGCCAGCAGTGACGGATTGTACGGGGTCCGAGGGGTCTACAATGAGCAGTTCTTC. Protein sequence: CASSDGLYGVRGVYNEQFF.

This clone rates as medium-sized. V is TRBV9 and J is TRBJ2-7; 7 bases match TRBD1. J gave up 6 bases and V 0 bases, and 3 bases lay outside the gene matches. This CDR3 has 13 amino acids. CDR1 and CDR2 from the germline V gene are SGDLS and YYNGEE. The DNA for the CDR3 is TGTGCCAGCAGCGTAGCTGACAGGGCCGAGCAGTACTTC. Translation gives CASSVADRAEQYF.

The CDR3 sequence is CASSYGVDEQFF. The DNA for the CDR3 is TGTGCCAGCAGTTACGGCGTGGATGAGCAGTTCTTC. The V call is TRBV6-7, the J call TRBJ2-1; no reliable D call. TRBV6-7 carries the ORF label, with uncertain function. V was trimmed by 2 bases and J by 8 bases, leaving 7 bases between them. This CDR3 has 12 residues.

Judged by abundance, this clone is large. V usage is TRBV29-1 and J usage is TRBJ2-5; D perhaps matches TRBD1 (6 bases). Per the germline V gene, CDR1 is SQVTM and CDR2 is ANQGSEA. The CDR3 has 15 residues. V was trimmed by 3 bases and J by 2 bases, leaving 16 bases between them. In nucleotides, the CDR3 is TGCAGCGTTGATTCCACAGGGCTAATACAAGAGACCCAGTACTTC. The encoded protein is CSVDSTGLIQETQYF.

This clone was found a few times. This chain joins TRBV7-5 and TRBJ2-1; TRBD2 is taken as the D call from the table, unchecked against the DNA. TRBV7-5 is listed as a pseudogene. The CDR3 runs to 15 residues. The CDR3 spells CASSLILAGGGEQFF. The CDR3 bases are TGTGCCAGCAGCCTAATACTAGCAGGAGGTGGTGAGCAGTTCTTC.

J is TRBJ2-2 and V is TRBV10-2; D perhaps matches TRBD2 (6 bases). Germline CDR1 WSHSY, CDR2 SAAADI. The CDR3 is 13 amino acids. The ends were cut back, 2 bases at V and 7 bases at J, with 8 bases in the middle. In DNA form, the CDR3 reads TGCGCCAGCAGTGAGCGGGAGCACGGGGAGCTGTTTTTT. Protein: CASSEREHGELFF.

The rearrangement uses TRBV5-1 and TRBJ2-7, with D hard to call. The CDR3 runs 14 residues. V lost 2 bases, J lost 0 bases, and 9 bases lay in between. CDR1 and CDR2 (germline): SGHRS, YFSETQ. The CDR3 reads CASSLDSTSYEQYF. CDR3 DNA sequence: TGCGCCAGCAGCTTAGACTCGACCTCCTACGAGCAGTACTTC.

This clone was seen only a few times. The rearrangement uses TRBV9 and TRBJ1-3; D perhaps matches TRBD1 (5 bases). Germline assignment: CDR1 SGDLS and CDR2 YYNGEE. This CDR3 region has 14 residues. Trimming removed 9 bases at V and 0 bases at J, with 13 bases between. The CDR3 protein is CATSEGSSGNTIYF. The CDR3, as DNA: TGTGCCACCTCTGAGGGGAGCTCTGGAAACACCATATATTTT.

The chain has TRBV19 and TRBJ1-3; D is undetermined. Per germline, CDR1 LNHDA and CDR2 SQIVND (reference sequence). The CDR3 contains 15 residues. The V end lost 6 bases, the J end lost 0 bases, and 12 bases lay between the germline ends. This CDR3 is CASSTGGGSGNTIYF. The CDR3 nucleotides are TGTGCCAGTAGCACGGGCGGAGGCTCTGGAAACACCATATATTTT.

CDR3 region: CASSSRQGGSGANVLTF. CDR3 DNA sequence: TGTGCCAGCAGCTCCAGACAGGGCGGCTCTGGGGCCAACGTCCTGACTTTC. The chain carries TRBV28 and TRBJ2-6; TRBD1 agrees at 7 bases. The CDR3 runs to 17 residues. V lost 6 bases and J lost 0; bases outside the gene matches: 8. CDR1 MDHEN and CDR2 SYDVKM come from the germline V gene.

The chain carries TRBV5-1 and TRBJ2-1, with TRBD2 matching over 9 bases. Unmatched junction bases numbered 13, after V lost 4 bases and J lost 8 bases. The CDR3 contains 16 residues. CDR1 and CDR2 (germline): SGHRS, YFSETQ. CDR3 protein: CASSRSGRGEVDEQFF. CDR3 bases: TGCGCCAGCAGCCGTAGCGGGAGAGGGGAAGTTGATGAGCAGTTCTTC.

The chain recombines TRBV19 with TRBJ1-2; possible D gene TRBD1, 5 bases. The V and J ends lost 10 bases and 4 bases respectively, with 10 bases between them. In germline, CDR1 is LNHDA, CDR2 SQIVND (reference sequence). This CDR3 contains 11 residues. The CDR3 nucleotides read TGTGCCACCCGGACAATCTATGGCTACACCTTC. The encoded protein is CATRTIYGYTF.